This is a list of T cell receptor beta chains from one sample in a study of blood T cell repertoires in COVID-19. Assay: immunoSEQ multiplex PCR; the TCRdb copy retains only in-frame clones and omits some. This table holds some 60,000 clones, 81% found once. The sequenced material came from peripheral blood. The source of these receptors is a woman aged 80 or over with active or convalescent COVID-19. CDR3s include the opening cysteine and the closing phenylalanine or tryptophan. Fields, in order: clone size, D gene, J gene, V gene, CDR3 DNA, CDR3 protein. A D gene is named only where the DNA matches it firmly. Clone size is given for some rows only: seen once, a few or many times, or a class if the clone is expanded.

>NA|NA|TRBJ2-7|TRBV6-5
TGTGCCAGCAGGGGGGCATACGAGCAGTACTTC
CASRGAYEQYF
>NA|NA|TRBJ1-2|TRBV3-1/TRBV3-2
TGTGCCAGCAGCCAAGATCTAGGCAGAAGTAATGGCTACACCTTC
CASSQDLGRSNGYTF
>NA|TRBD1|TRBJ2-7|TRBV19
TGTGCCAGTAGTCCGGGACAGGGGCCCTACGAGCAGTACTTC
CASSPGQGPYEQYF
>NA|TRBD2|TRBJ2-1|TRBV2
TGTGCCAGCACTGGGGGGGAGGGGCAGAGATACAATGAGCAGTTCTTC
CASTGGEGQRYNEQFF
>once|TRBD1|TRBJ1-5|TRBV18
TGTGCCAGCTCACCACCGGGGACAGGACGAAATCAGCCCCAGCATTTT
CASSPPGTGRNQPQHF
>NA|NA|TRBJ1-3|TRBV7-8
TGTGCCAGCAGCTTAGACAGGACCTCTGGAAACACCATATATTTT
CASSLDRTSGNTIYF
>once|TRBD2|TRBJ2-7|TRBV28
TGTGCCAGCAGTGCCAGTAGCGGGGGTGCCTACGAGCAGTACTTC
CASSASSGGAYEQYF
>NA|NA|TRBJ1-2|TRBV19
TGTGCCAGTAGTATAGGCGGGAGGGGCTACACCTTC
CASSIGGRGYTF
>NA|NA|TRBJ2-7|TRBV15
TGTGCCACCAGCAGTTTCGGCTACGAGCAGTACTTC
CATSSFGYEQYF
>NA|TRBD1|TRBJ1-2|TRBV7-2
TGTGCCGTCAGACAGGGCCTAAACTATGGCTACACCTTC
CAVRQGLNYGYTF
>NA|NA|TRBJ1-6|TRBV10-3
TGTGCCATCAGTGACGTGCTACGGGATTCACCCCTCCACTTT
CAISDVLRDSPLHF
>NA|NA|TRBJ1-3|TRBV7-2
TGTGCCAGCAGCTTAGGGCAGGCTTCTGGAGGAAACACCATATATTTT
CASSLGQASGGNTIYF
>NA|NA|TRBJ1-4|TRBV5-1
TGCGCCAGCAGCTTCGCACTTACAACTAATGAAAAACTGTTTTTT
CASSFALTTNEKLFF
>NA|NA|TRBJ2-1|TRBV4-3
TGCGCCAGCAGCCAAGATCGGAGCTCCTACAATGAGCAGTTCTTC
CASSQDRSSYNEQFF
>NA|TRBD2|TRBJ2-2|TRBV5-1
TGCGCCAGCAGCTTCCTAGCGGGGGGCCTCACCGGGGAGCTGTTTTTT
CASSFLAGGLTGELFF
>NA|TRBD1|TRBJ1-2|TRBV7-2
TGTGCCAGCAGCCCAGGGGGTCCTTCGATGTATGGCTACACCTTC
CASSPGGPSMYGYTF
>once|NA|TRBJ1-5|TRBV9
TGTGCCAGCAGCCCCATGGGGGGGAATCAGCCCCAGCATTTT
CASSPMGGNQPQHF
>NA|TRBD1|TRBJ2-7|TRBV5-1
TGCGCCAGCAGCTTATCAGGACAGGGGTTCTACGAGCAGTACTTC
CASSLSGQGFYEQYF
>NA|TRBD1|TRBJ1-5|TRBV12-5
TGTGCTAGTGGCTGGACAGGGCCTAGCAATCAGCCCCAGCATTTT
CASGWTGPSNQPQHF
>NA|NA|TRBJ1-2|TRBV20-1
TGCAGTGCTAGAGATTTCCGTGGCTACACCTTC
CSARDFRGYTF
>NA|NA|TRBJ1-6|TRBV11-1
TGTGCCAGCAGCTTAGGGACATCGGGTGAATCACCCCTCCACTTT
CASSLGTSGESPLHF
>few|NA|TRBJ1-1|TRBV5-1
TGCGCCAGCAGCTTGGCGGGGTGGGAAAACACTGAAGCTTTCTTT
CASSLAGWENTEAFF
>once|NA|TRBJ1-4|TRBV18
TGTGCCAGCTCACCACCGGGCGAAAAACTGTTTTTT
CASSPPGEKLFF
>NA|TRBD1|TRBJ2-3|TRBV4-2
TGTGCCAGCAGTCATGGGGGACAGGGGACCCCAGATACGCAGTATTTT
CASSHGGQGTPDTQYF
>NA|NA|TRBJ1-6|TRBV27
TGTGCCAGCAGTTTCCGACAGAAAAATTCACCCCTCCACTTT
CASSFRQKNSPLHF
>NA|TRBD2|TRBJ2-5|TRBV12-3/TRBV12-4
TGTGCCAGCGCGGGACTAGCTTTCGAGACCCAGTACTTC
CASAGLAFETQYF
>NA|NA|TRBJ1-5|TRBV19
TGTGCCAGTAGTATGGAGCCTACGCCCCAGCATTTT
CASSMEPTPQHF
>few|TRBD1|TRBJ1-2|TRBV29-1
TGCAGCGTTGGACAGGGCCCGTTGGGTGGCTACACCTTC
CSVGQGPLGGYTF
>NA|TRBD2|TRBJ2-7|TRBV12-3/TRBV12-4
TGTGCCAGCAGTTACCCGGGGGGGTACGAGCAGTACTTC
CASSYPGGYEQYF
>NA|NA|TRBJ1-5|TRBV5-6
TGTGCCAGCAGCTTAAGGACAGCAGGAAGCAATCAGCCCCAGCATTTT
CASSLRTAGSNQPQHF
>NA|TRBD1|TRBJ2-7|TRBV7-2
TGTGCCAGCAGCTTGCAGGGGGACACCTACGAGCAGTACTTC
CASSLQGDTYEQYF
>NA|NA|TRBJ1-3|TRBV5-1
TGCGCCAGCAGCGCCGGGTCCTCTGGAAACACCATATATTTT
CASSAGSSGNTIYF
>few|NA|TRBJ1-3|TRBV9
TGTGCCAGCAGCGTAGAATCAGCAGGAGGAAACACCATATATTTT
CASSVESAGGNTIYF
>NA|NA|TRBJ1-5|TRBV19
TGTGCCAGTGGAGACAGAAACAATCAGCCCCAGCATTTT
CASGDRNNQPQHF
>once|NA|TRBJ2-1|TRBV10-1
TGCGCCAGCAGTCTCCCTGGCTATGAGCAGTTCTTC
CASSLPGYEQFF
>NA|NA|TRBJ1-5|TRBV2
TGTGCCAGCAGTGAAGGGGCCCCGAATCAGCCCCAGCATTTT
CASSEGAPNQPQHF
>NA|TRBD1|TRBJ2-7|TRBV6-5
TGTGCCAGCACCCCCGGAGAACAGGGGGCTTACGAGCAGTACTTC
CASTPGEQGAYEQYF
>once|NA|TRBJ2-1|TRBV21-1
TGTGCCAGCAGCAAAGAAGGGGTCCTCTACAATGAGCAGTTCTTC
CASSKEGVLYNEQFF
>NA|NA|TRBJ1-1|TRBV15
TGTGCCACCAGCAGAGATTCTCTTACTGAAGCTTTCTTT
CATSRDSLTEAFF
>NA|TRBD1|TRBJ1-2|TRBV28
TGTGCCAGCAGACCGAACCGGGACAGGGACGGCTACACCTTC
CASRPNRDRDGYTF
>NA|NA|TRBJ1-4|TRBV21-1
TGTGCCAGCAGCAAGCGCCCAGGGTCTACTAATGAAAAACTGTTTTTT
CASSKRPGSTNEKLFF
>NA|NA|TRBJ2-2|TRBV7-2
TGTGCCAGCAGCTTATCCCAGAACACCGGGGAGCTGTTTTTT
CASSLSQNTGELFF
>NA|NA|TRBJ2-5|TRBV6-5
TGTGCCAGCAGTTACACGGGTGGCGTAATGGAGACCCAGTACTTC
CASSYTGGVMETQYF
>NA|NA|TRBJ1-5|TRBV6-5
TGTGCCAGCAGGAGGGCGATTGGCAATCAGCCCCAGCATTTT
CASRRAIGNQPQHF
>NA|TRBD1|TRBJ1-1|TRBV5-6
TGTGCCAGCAGCCCCAGGGGGCGTTTCGCTGAAGCTTTCTTT
CASSPRGRFAEAFF
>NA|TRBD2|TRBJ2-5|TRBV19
TGTGCCAGTAGCCCCTCCGGACTAGGTCTGGGAGAGACCCAGTACTTC
CASSPSGLGLGETQYF
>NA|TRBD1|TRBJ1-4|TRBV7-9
TGTGCCAGCAGCTCCAAGCCTGGGACAGCAACTAATGAAAAACTGTTTTTT
CASSSKPGTATNEKLFF
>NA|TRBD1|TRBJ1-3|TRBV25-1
TGTGCCAGCAGTCAGGGGGGACACCGTATCTCTGGAAACACCATATATTTT
CASSQGGHRISGNTIYF
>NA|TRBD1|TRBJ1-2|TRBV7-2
TGTGCCAGCACCGATGGTGGGACAGGGAACTATGGCTACACCTTC
CASTDGGTGNYGYTF
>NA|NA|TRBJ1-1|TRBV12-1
TGTGCCAGCAGCTGCCCGGGGAAGGGGGACACTGAAGCTTTCTTT
CASSCPGKGDTEAFF
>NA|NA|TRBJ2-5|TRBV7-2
TGTGCCAGCAGCTTAGACCTACAGGGTCGGGAGACCCAGTACTTC
CASSLDLQGRETQYF
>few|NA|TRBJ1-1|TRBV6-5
TGTGCCAGCAGTTACTCAAGGGGAGGGAACACTGAAGCTTTCTTT
CASSYSRGGNTEAFF
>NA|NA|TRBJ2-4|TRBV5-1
TGCGCCAGCAGCTTGGTTTCAGGGGAAGACATTCAGTACTTC
CASSLVSGEDIQYF